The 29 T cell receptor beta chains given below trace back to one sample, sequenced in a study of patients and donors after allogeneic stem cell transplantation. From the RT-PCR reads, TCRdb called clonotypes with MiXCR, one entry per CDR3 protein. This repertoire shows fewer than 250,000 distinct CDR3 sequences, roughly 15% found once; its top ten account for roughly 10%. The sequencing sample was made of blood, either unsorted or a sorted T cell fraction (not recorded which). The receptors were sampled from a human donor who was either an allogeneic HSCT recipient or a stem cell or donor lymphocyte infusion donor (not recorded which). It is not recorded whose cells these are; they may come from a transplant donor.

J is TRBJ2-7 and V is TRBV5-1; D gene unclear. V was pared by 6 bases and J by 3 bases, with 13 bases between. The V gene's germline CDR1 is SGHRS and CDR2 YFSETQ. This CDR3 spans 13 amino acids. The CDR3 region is CASMGSGLYEQYF. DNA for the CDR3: TGCGCCAGCATGGGTTCAGGCCTCTACGAGCAGTACTTC.

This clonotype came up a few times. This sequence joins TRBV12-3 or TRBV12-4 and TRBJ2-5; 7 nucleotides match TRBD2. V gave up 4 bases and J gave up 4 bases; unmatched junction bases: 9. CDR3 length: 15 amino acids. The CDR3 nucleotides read TGTGCCAGCAGTTATGAAAGAGCGGGAAGAGAGACCCAGTACTTC. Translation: CASSYERAGRETQYF.

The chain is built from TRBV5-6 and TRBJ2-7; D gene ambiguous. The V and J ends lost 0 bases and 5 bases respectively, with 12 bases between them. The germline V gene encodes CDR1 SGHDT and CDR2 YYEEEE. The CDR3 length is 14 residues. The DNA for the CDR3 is TGTGCCAGCAGCTTGGGTTTAAGTCACGACGAGCAGTACTTC. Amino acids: CASSLGLSHDEQYF.

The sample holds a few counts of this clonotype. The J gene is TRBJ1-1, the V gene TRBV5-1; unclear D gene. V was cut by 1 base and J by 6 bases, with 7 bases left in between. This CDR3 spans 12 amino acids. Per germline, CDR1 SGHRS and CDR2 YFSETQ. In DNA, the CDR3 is TGCGCCAGCAGCTTGCCGAGCGCTGAAGCTTTCTTT. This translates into CASSLPSAEAFF.

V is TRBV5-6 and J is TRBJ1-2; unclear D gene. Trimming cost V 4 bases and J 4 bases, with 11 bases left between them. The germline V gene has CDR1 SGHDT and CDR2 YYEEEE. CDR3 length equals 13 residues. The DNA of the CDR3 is TGTGCCAGCAGCGATGCGGGTACCTATGGCTACACCTTC. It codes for CASSDAGTYGYTF.

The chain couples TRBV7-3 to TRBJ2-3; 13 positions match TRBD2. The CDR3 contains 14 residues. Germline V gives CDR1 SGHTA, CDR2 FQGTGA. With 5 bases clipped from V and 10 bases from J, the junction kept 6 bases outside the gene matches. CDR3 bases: TGTGCCAGCAGCCCTGGACTAGCGGGAGTATCGCAGTATTTT. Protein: CASSPGLAGVSQYF. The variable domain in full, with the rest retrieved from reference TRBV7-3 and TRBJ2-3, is GAGVSQTPSNKVTEKGKYVELRCDPISGHTALYWYRQSLGQGPEFLIYFQGTGAADDSGLPNDRFFAVRPEGSVSTLKIQRTERGDSAVYLCASSPGLAGVSQYFGPGTRLTVL.

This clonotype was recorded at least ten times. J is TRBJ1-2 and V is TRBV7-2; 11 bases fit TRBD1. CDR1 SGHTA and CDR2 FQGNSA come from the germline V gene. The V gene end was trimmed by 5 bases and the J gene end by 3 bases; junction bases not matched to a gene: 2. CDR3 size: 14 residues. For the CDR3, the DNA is TGTGCCAGCAGCCCGGGACAGGGGGACTATGGCTACACCTTC. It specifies CASSPGQGDYGYTF.

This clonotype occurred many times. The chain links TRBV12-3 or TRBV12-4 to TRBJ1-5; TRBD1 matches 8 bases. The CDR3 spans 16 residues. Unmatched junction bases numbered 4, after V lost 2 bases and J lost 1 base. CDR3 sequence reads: CASSLWQGASNQPQHF. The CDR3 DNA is TGTGCCAGCAGTTTATGGCAGGGGGCGAGCAATCAGCCCCAGCATTTT.

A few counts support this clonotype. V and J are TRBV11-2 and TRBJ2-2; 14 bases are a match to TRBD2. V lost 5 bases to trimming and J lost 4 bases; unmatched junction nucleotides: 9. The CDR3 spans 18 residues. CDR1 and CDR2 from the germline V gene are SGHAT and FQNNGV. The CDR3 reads CASSRWTSGRIATGELFF. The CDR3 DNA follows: TGTGCCAGCAGCCGGTGGACTAGCGGGAGGATTGCCACCGGGGAGCTGTTTTTT.

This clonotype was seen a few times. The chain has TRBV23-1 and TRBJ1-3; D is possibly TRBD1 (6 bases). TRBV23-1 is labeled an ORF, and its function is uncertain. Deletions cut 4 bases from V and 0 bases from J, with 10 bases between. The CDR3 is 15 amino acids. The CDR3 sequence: CASSPRDNSGNTIYF. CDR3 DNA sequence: TGCGCCAGCAGTCCGAGGGACAACTCTGGAAACACCATATATTTT.

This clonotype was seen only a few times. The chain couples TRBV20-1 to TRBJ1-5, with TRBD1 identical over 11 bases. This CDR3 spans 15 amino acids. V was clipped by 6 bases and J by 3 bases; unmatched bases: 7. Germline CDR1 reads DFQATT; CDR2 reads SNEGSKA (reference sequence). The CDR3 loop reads CSAVRGQGDNQPQHF. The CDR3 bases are TGCAGTGCGGTGCGGGGACAGGGGGACAATCAGCCCCAGCATTTT.

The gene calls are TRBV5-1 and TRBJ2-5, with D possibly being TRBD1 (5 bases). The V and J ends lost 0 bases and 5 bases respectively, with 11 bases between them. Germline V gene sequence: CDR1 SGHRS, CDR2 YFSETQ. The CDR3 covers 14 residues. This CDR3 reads CASSLAQGPETQYF. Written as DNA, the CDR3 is TGCGCCAGCAGCTTGGCTCAGGGCCCCGAGACCCAGTACTTC.

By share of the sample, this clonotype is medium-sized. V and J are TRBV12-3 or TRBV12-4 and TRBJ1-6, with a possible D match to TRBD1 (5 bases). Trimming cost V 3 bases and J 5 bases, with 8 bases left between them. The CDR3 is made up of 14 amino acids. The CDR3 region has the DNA TGTGCCAGCAGTTTGAGACAGCATAATTCACCCCTCCACTTT. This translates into CASSLRQHNSPLHF.

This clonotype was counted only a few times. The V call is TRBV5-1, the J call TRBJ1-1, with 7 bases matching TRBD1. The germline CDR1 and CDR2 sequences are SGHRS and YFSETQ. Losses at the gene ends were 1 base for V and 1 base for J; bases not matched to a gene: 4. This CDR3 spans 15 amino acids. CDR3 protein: CASSLLRQGNTEAFF. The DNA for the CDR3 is TGCGCCAGCAGCTTGTTGCGACAGGGGAACACTGAAGCTTTCTTT.

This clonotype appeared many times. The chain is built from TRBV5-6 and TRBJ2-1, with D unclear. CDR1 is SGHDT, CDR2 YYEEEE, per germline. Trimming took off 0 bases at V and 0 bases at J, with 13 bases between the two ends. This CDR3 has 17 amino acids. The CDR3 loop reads CASSLVALQSSYNEQFF. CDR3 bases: TGTGCCAGCAGCTTGGTGGCTTTACAAAGCTCCTACAATGAGCAGTTCTTC.

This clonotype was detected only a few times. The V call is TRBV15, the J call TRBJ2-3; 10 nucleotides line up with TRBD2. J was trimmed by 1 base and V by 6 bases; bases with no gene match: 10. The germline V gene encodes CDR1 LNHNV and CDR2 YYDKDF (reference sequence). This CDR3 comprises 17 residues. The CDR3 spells CATRGGVAGGRTDTQYF. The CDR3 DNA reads TGTGCCACCAGGGGGGGAGTAGCGGGGGGACGCACAGATACGCAGTATTTT.

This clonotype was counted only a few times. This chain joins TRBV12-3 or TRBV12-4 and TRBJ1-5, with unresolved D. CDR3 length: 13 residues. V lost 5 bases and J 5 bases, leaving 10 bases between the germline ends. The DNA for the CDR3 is TGTGCCAGCAGTCCGTTGAGGGATCAGCCCCAGCATTTT. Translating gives CASSPLRDQPQHF.

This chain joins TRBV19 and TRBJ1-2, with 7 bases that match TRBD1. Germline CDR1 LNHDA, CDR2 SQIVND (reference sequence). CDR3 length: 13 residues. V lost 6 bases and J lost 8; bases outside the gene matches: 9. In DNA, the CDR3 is TGTGCCAGTAGAGACCACGACAGGGCCGGCTACACCTTC. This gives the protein CASRDHDRAGYTF.

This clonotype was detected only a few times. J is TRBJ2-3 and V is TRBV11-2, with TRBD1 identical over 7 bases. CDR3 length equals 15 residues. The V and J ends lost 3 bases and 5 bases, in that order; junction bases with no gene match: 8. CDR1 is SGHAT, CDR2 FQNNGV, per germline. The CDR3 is CASSFWTGPGDTQYF. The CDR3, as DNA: TGTGCCAGCAGCTTTTGGACAGGCCCCGGAGATACGCAGTATTTT.

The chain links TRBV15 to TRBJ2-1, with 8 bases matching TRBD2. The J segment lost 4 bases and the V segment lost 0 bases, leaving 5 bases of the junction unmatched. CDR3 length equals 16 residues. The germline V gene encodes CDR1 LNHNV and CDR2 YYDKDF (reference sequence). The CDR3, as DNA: TGTGCCACCAGCAGAGATATAAGCGGGGGATACAATGAGCAGTTCTTC. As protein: CATSRDISGGYNEQFF.

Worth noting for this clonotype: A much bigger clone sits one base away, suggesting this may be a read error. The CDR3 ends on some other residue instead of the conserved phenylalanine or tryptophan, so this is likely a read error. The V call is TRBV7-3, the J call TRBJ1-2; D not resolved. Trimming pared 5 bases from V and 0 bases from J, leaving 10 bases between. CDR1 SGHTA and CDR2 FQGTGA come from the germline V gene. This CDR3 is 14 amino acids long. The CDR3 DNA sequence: TGTGCCAGCAGCAGATCTCCCACTAACTATGGCTACACCTCC. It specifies CASSRSPTNYGYTS.

The CDR3 region has the DNA TGCGCCAGCAGCCAAGGGACTAGCGGGGCCTACGAGCAGTACTTC. It codes for CASSQGTSGAYEQYF. V is TRBV4-3 and J is TRBJ2-7, with 12 nucleotides matching TRBD2. The CDR3 loop spans 15 amino acids. The V segment lost 1 base and the J segment 2 bases; nucleotides outside the gene matches: 0. The germline V gene encodes CDR1 LGHNA and CDR2 YSLEER.

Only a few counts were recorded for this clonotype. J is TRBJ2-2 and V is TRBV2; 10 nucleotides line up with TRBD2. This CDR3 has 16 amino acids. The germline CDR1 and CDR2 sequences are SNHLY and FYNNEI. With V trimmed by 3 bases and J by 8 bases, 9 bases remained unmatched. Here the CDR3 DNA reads TGTGCCAGCAGTGAGCTACCTAGCGGGAGTGGGGGGGAGCTGTTTTTT. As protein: CASSELPSGSGGELFF.

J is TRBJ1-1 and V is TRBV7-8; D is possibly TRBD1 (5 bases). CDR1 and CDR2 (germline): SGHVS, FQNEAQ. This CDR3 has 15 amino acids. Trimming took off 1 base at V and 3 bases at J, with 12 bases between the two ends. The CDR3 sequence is CASSLVSRADTEAFF. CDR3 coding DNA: TGTGCCAGCAGCTTAGTGTCCAGGGCGGACACTGAAGCTTTCTTT.

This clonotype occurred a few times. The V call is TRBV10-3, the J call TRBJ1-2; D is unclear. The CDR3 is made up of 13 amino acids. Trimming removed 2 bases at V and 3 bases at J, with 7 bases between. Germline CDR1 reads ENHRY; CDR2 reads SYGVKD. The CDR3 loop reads CAISERADYGYTF. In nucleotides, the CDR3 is TGTGCCATCAGTGAGAGGGCGGACTATGGCTACACCTTC.

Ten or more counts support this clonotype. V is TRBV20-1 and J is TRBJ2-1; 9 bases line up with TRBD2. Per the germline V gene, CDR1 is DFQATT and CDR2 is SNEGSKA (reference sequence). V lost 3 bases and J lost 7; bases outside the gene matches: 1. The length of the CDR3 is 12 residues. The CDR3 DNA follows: TGCAGTGCTAGTCTAGCGGGAAATGAGCAGTTCTTC. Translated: CSASLAGNEQFF.

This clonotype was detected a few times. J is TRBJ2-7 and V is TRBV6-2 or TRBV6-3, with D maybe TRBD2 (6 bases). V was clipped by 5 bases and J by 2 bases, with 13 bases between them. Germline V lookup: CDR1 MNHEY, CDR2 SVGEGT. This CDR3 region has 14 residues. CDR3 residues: CASSAFGGTYEQYF. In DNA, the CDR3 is TGTGCCAGCAGTGCTTTCGGGGGAACCTACGAGCAGTACTTC.

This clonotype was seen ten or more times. This CDR3 is CASSRSPSGRARKTQYF. As DNA, the CDR3 is TGTGCCAGCAGCCGAAGCCCTAGCGGGAGGGCCCGAAAGACCCAGTACTTC. The chain is built from TRBV27 and TRBJ2-5, with 12 positions matching TRBD2. V lost 6 bases, J lost 6 bases, and 14 bases stayed unmatched. Germline V CDR1 and CDR2: MNHEY, SMNVEV (reference sequence). This CDR3 has 17 residues.

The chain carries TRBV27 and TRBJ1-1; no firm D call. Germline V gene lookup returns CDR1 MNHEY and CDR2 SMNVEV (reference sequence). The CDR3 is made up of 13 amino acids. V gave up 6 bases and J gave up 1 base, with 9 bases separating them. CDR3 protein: CASSMRENTEAFF. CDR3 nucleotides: TGTGCCAGCAGCATGAGGGAGAACACTGAAGCTTTCTTT.